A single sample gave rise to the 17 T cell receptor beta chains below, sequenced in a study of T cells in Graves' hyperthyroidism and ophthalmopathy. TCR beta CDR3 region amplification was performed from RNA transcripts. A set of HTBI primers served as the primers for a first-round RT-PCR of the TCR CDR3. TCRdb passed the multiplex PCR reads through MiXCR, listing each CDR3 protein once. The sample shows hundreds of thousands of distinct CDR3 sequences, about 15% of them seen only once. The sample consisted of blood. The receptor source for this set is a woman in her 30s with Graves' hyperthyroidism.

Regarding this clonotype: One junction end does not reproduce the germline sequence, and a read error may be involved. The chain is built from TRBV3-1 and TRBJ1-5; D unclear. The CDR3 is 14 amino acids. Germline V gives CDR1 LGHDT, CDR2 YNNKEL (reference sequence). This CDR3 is CASSQHFSNQPQHF. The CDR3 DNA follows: TGCGCCAGCAGCCAACATTTTAGCAATCAGCCCCAGCATTTT.

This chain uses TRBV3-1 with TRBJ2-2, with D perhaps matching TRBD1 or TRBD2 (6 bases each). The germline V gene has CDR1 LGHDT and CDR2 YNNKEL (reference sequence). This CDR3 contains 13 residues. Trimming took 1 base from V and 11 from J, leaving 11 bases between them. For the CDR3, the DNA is TGTGCCAGCAGCCAAGTCCGGGGGCGAGAGCTGTTTTTT. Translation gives CASSQVRGRELFF.

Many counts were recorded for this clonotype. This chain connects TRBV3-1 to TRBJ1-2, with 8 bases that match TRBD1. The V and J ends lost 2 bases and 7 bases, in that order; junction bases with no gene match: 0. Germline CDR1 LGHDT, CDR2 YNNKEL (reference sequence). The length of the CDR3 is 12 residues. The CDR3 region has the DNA TGTGCCAGCAGCCAAACAGGGGGTGGCTACACCTTC. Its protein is CASSQTGGGYTF.

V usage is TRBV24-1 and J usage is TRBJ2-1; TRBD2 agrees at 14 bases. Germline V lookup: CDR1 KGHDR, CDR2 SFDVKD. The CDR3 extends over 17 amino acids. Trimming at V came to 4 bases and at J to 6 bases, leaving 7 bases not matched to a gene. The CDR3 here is CATSDRGTSGSINEQFF. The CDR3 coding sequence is TGTGCCACCAGTGACCGAGGGACTAGCGGGAGTATCAATGAGCAGTTCTTC.

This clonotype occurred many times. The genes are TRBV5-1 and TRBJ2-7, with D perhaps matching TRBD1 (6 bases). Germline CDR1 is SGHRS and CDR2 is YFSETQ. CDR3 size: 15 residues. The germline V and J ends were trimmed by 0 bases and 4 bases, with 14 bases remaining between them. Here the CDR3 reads CASSLEQGRLYEQYF. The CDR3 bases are TGCGCCAGCAGCTTGGAACAGGGACGGTTGTACGAGCAGTACTTC.

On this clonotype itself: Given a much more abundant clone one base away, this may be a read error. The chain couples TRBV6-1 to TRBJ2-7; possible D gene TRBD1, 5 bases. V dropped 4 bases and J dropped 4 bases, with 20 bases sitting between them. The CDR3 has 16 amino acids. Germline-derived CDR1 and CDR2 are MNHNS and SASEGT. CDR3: CASSGERTPKGYEQYF. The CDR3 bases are TGTGCCAGCAGTGGAGAACGGACACCAAAAGGGTACGAGCAGTACTTC.

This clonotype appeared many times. The CDR3 region is CASSLLGSGEKLFF. CDR3 coding DNA: TGTGCCAGCAGCCTCTTGGGGTCCGGGGAAAAACTGTTTTTT. This chain joins TRBV7-2 and TRBJ1-4; unclear D gene. Germline loops: CDR1 SGHTA, CDR2 FQGNSA. With 5 bases removed from V and 8 bases from J, the gap between germline ends came to 15 bases. The CDR3 contains 14 residues.

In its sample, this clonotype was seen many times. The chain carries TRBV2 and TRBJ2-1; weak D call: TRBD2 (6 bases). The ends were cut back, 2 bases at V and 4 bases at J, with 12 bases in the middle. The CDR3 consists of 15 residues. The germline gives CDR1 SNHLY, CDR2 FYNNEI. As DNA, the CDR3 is TGTGCCAGCAGTGAATTCCAGCGGGTATACAATGAGCAGTTCTTC. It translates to CASSEFQRVYNEQFF.

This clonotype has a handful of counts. CDR3 bases: TGTGCCACCCGAGTAGGGGATGAAAAACTGTTTTTT. It is translated as CATRVGDEKLFF. The rearrangement links TRBV10-3 to TRBJ1-4, with D possibly being TRBD1 (5 bases). Deletions cut 10 bases from V and 6 bases from J, with 12 bases between. Germline CDR1 is ENHRY and CDR2 is SYGVKD. The CDR3 has 12 amino acids.

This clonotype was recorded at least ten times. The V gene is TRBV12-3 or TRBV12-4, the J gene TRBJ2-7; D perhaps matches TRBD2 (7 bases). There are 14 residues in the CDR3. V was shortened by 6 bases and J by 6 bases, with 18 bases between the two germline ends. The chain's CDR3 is CASSGGGGDREQYF. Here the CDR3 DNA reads TGTGCCAGCAGCGGGGGAGGGGGAGATCGCGAGCAGTACTTC.

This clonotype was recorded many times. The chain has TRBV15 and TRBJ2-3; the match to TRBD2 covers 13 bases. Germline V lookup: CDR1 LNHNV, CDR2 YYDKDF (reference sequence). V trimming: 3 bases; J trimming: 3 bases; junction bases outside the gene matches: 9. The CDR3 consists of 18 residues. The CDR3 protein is CATSRDRTSGRSTDTQYF. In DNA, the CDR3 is TGTGCCACCAGCAGGGACCGGACTAGCGGGAGATCAACAGATACGCAGTATTTT.

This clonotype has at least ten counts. The CDR3 coding sequence is TGTGCCAGCAGTTTCGCGGGGGGCCCAAACTACGAGCAGTACTTC. This sequence encodes CASSFAGGPNYEQYF. The chain recombines TRBV12-3 or TRBV12-4 with TRBJ2-7; 8 positions agree with TRBD2. Trimming took 3 bases from V and 3 from J; bases not matched to a gene: 7. The CDR3 has 15 residues.

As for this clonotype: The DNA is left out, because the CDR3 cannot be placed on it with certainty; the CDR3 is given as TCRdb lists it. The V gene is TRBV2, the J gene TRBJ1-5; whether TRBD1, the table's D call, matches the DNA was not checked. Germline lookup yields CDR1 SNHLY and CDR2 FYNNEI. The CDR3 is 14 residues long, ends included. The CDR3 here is CASSVAQGNQPQLF.

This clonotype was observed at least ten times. The CDR3 nucleotides read TGCAGTGCTAGAGGGGATAGCGGCAACTCCTACGAGCAGTACTTC. This gives the protein CSARGDSGNSYEQYF. The chain couples TRBV20-1 to TRBJ2-7; tentatively, D is TRBD2 (6 bases). Germline loops: CDR1 DFQATT, CDR2 SNEGSKA (reference sequence). V was clipped by 1 base and J by 0 bases, with 13 bases between them. The CDR3 runs 15 residues.

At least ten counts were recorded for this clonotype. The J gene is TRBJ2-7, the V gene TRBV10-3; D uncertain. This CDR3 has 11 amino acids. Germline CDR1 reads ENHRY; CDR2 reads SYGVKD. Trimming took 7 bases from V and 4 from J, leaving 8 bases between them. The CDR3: CAIKGAYEQYF. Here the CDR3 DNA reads TGTGCCATCAAGGGCGCTTACGAGCAGTACTTC.

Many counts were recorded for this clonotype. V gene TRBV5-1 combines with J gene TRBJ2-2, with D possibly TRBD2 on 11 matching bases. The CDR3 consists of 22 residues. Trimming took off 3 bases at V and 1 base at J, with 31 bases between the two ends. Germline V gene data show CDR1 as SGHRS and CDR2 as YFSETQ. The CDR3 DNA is TGCGCCAGCAGCTCGGGTCTAGACAGGGGGCGAACTAGCGGGAGGAACACCGGGGAGCTGTTTTTT. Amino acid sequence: CASSSGLDRGRTSGRNTGELFF.

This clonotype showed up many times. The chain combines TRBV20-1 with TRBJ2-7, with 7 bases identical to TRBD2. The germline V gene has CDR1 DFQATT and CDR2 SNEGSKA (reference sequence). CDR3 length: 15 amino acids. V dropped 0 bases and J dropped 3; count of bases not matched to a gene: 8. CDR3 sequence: CSARDPLAANYEQYF. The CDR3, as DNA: TGCAGTGCTAGAGATCCGCTAGCGGCAAACTACGAGCAGTACTTC.